This TCR beta chain was sequenced in a study of T-cell memory formation after mild COVID-19. At the level of the study: There were largely donor-specific TCR clusters. Findings of the study overall: Unconfirmed was the SARS-CoV-2 specificity of second-wave clones that peaked on day 37. Prior to infection, memory already included some responding clones, suggesting cross-reactive memory joined.

TCRdb redid the calling of the 5' RACE reads with MiXCR, one entry per CDR3 protein. Of fewer than 60,000 distinct CDR3 sequences detected, 9% to 15% appear once; the ten largest clones hold approximately 23%. Losses at the gene ends were 1 base for V and 0 bases for J; bases not matched to a gene: 12. There are 21 residues in the CDR3. CDR1 is KGHSH and CDR2 is LQKENI in the germline V gene. This clonotype occurred many times. Its antigen is unknown. The gene calls are TRBV18 and TRBJ2-2; TRBD2 agrees at 12 bases. The TCR was taken from a man aged 18-30 years who had mild COVID-19 (a few samples of this study predate the infection). Cell type and time point are not known. Sequencing used PBMCs or a T cell subset sorted from them (not recorded which). The CDR3 DNA sequence: TGTGCCAGCTCACCACTGGTGACTAGCGGGGGCCCTCTCTCGAACACCGGGGAGCTGTTTTTT. It yields the protein CASSPLVTSGGPLSNTGELFF.